These 29 T cell receptor beta chains were sequenced from one sample in a study of regulatory T cells in long-lasting Graves disease. The time point: persistent/refractory GD, antithyroid drugs over 5 years with positive TRAb. Following extraction of RNA from PBMCs, that RNA was used to make the TCR library. Construction of TCR beta libraries relied on iRepertoire HTBI primers and on Arm-PCR targeting CDR3 regions. From the multiplex PCR reads, TCRdb called clonotypes with MiXCR, one entry per CDR3 protein. The table records under 450,000 distinct CDR3 sequences, roughly 25% of them present only once. Sample: peripheral blood mononuclear cells (PBMCs), taken when the disease was refractory, from a patient treated with antithyroid drugs. Receptor source: a woman aged 40 to 55 with Graves disease.

The chain joins TRBV13 to TRBJ2-1; the match to TRBD2 covers 7 bases. Near its end, the DNA agrees better with TRBJ2-5, so the J call may be wrong. CDR1 is PRHDT, CDR2 FYEKMQ, per germline (reference sequence). The CDR3 is 16 amino acids. The CDR3 here is CASSLGLQGLLETQYF. The CDR3 region has the DNA TGTGCCAGCAGCTTAGGCCTGCAGGGACTATTGGAGACCCAGTACTTC.

The chain links TRBV20-1 to TRBJ2-7; no definite D call. This CDR3 is 13 amino acids long. With 1 base removed from V and 2 bases from J, the gap between germline ends came to 9 bases. The germline V gene has CDR1 DFQATT and CDR2 SNEGSKA (reference sequence). The CDR3 DNA reads as TGCAGTGCTAGAGCCAGACACACCTACGAGCAGTACTTC. Translating it yields CSARARHTYEQYF.

This clonotype was seen only a few times. The CDR3 nucleotides are TGTGCCACTAGCGGGGGAGCAGGGGAAGCTTTCTTT. Amino acids: CATSGGAGEAFF. The chain has TRBV19 and TRBJ1-1, with a weak D call TRBD1 (5 bases). The germline gives CDR1 LNHDA, CDR2 SQIVND (reference sequence). The CDR3 loop spans 12 amino acids. V lost 10 bases to trimming and J lost 8 bases, with 17 bases between them.

This clonotype has a single count. The chain employs TRBV7-8 and TRBJ1-3, with D uncertain. Trimming cost V 5 bases and J 1 base, with 15 bases left between them. CDR1 is SGHVS, CDR2 FQNEAQ, per germline. This CDR3 is built from 16 residues. CDR3 bases: TGTGCCAGCAGCACCAAACTAGGGAAATCTGGAAACACCATATATTTT. Amino acid sequence: CASSTKLGKSGNTIYF.

V is TRBV20-1 and J is TRBJ2-2, with 11 bases matching TRBD2. The ends lost 4 bases at V and 2 bases at J; junction bases unmatched: 3. This CDR3 is built from 15 residues. Germline V lookup: CDR1 DFQATT, CDR2 SNEGSKA (reference sequence). The CDR3: CSAKTSGVNTGELFF. The CDR3 nucleotides are TGCAGTGCTAAGACTAGCGGGGTAAACACCGGGGAGCTGTTTTTT.

V usage is TRBV6-2 or TRBV6-3 and J usage is TRBJ1-5; no clear D. Germline-derived CDR1 and CDR2 are MNHEY and SVGEGT. The CDR3 is made up of 17 amino acids. Trimming took 2 bases from V and 2 from J, leaving 16 bases between them. The CDR3, as DNA: TGTGCCAGCAGTTACCTCTTGACCGGGTATCGCAATCAGCCCCAGCATTTT. This sequence encodes CASSYLLTGYRNQPQHF.

This chain links TRBV20-1 with TRBJ2-1; a weak D match, TRBD2 (6 bases). The V and J ends lost 3 bases and 10 bases respectively, with 16 bases between them. CDR1 is DFQATT and CDR2 is SNEGSKA in the germline V gene (reference sequence). The CDR3 totals 13 residues. CDR3: CSASASALREQFF. The CDR3 bases are TGCAGTGCTAGTGCTAGCGCCCTGAGGGAGCAGTTCTTC.

This clonotype was observed many times. The chain has TRBV2 and TRBJ1-3, with D possibly matching TRBD1 (5 bases). Looked up from germline, CDR1 is SNHLY and CDR2 is FYNNEI. Trimming cost V 10 bases and J 8 bases, with 12 bases left between them. This CDR3 contains 11 residues. CDR3 loop: CATRGVYTIYF. For the CDR3, the DNA is TGTGCCACCCGGGGGGTCTACACCATATATTTT.

The V call is TRBV7-2, the J call TRBJ2-2, with D tentatively TRBD1 or TRBD2 (7 bases each). Germline V lookup: CDR1 SGHTA, CDR2 FQGNSA. Trimming took off 1 base at V and 2 bases at J, with 17 bases between the two ends. There are 18 residues in the CDR3. The CDR3 is CASSLVPQGGSNTGELFF. The CDR3 DNA sequence: TGTGCCAGCAGCTTAGTTCCCCAGGGGGGGAGTAACACCGGGGAGCTGTTTTTT.

On this clonotype itself: A single base separates this from a much larger clone, so it may be a read error. The chain couples TRBV6-2 or TRBV6-3 to TRBJ1-5; D may be TRBD1 (5 bases). Germline V gives CDR1 MNHEY, CDR2 SVGEGT. The CDR3 is made up of 14 amino acids. Trimming left V 7 bases short and J 2 bases short, with 12 bases between. The chain's CDR3 is CASILGVGNQPQHF. In DNA form, the CDR3 reads TGTGCCAGCATTCTGGGGGTGGGCAATCAGCCCCAGCATTTT.

The rearrangement uses TRBV18 and TRBJ2-5; no firm D call. The germline V gene encodes CDR1 KGHSH and CDR2 LQKENI. The CDR3 runs to 13 residues. V was trimmed by 3 bases and J by 1 base, leaving 6 bases between them. The CDR3 DNA is TGTGCCAGCTCACCCATGATCCAAGAGACCCAGTACTTC. This sequence encodes CASSPMIQETQYF.

This clonotype was observed many times. The chain combines TRBV6-1 with TRBJ2-5; D is ambiguous. The V gene lost 3 bases and the J gene lost 2 bases, with 10 bases spanning the gap. The CDR3 has 14 amino acids. Germline-derived CDR1 and CDR2 are MNHNS and SASEGT. The CDR3 bases are TGTGCCAGCAGTGACCGGTTTACTCAAGAGACCCAGTACTTC. As protein: CASSDRFTQETQYF.

In this sample, this clonotype turned up many times. This rearrangement joins TRBV20-1 to TRBJ1-5; 8 nucleotides agree with TRBD1. Unmatched junction bases numbered 2, after V lost 0 bases and J lost 4 bases. CDR1 DFQATT and CDR2 SNEGSKA come from the germline V gene (reference sequence). The CDR3 is made up of 14 amino acids. The CDR3 region is CSARDRTGNQPQHF. In nucleotides, the CDR3 is TGCAGTGCTAGAGATCGGACAGGGAATCAGCCCCAGCATTTT.

The CDR3 sequence: CAWSAEGNTGELFF. The CDR3 coding sequence is TGTGCCTGGAGTGCGGAAGGGAACACCGGGGAGCTGTTTTTT. The chain is built from TRBV30 and TRBJ2-2; D is unresolved. Germline lookup yields CDR1 GTSNPN and CDR2 SVGIG (reference sequence). Trimming stripped 1 base from V and 1 base from J, with 7 bases between. The CDR3 sequence is 14 residues long.

Details on this clonotype: A much larger clone is a single base away; this may be a read error. The genes are TRBV5-1 and TRBJ1-1, with TRBD1 matching 8 bases. Germline V CDR1 and CDR2: SGHRS, YFSETQ. The CDR3 runs 13 residues. The CDR3 loop is CASTTGEDTEALF. CDR3 DNA: TGCGCCAGCACGACAGGGGAGGACACTGAAGCTCTCTTT. The whole variable domain, remainder taken from reference TRBV5-1 and TRBJ1-1, is KAGVTQTPRYLIKTRGQQVTLSCSPISGHRSVSWYQQTPGQGLQFLFEYFSETQRNKGNFPGRFSGRQFSNSRSEMNVSTLELGDSALYLCASTTGEDTEALFGQGTRLTVV.

This clonotype was seen ten or more times. The chain uses TRBV2 and TRBJ1-5, with D unresolved. The CDR3 is 15 amino acids. CDR1 is SNHLY, CDR2 FYNNEI, per germline. The germline V and J ends were trimmed by 2 bases and 1 base, with 9 bases remaining between them. CDR3 protein: CASSEWGSSNQPQHF. The CDR3 DNA is TGTGCCAGCAGTGAATGGGGATCGAGCAATCAGCCCCAGCATTTT.

Regarding this clonotype: Given a far larger clone just one base away, this is likely a sequencing read error. The conserved phenylalanine or tryptophan normally closing the CDR3 is absent here, so this likely arose from a read error. J is TRBJ2-5 and V is TRBV28; 8 bases are a match to TRBD2. Germline V CDR1 and CDR2: MDHEN, SYDVKM. The CDR3 runs to 13 residues. Germline trimming cut 8 bases from V and 11 bases from J; bases unmatched to any gene: 13. Here the CDR3 DNA reads TGTGCCAGCCAAGCGGGAGTCCTGGGGGAGCAGTACCTC. Translating it yields CASQAGVLGEQYL.

This clonotype was recorded many times. The CDR3 here is CASSLPGPEQYF. The CDR3 region has the DNA TGCGCCAGCAGCCTACCGGGACCAGAGCAGTACTTC. This chain uses TRBV5-1 with TRBJ2-7; D tentatively fits TRBD1 or TRBD2 (5 bases each). Trimming shortened V by 4 bases and J by 7 bases, and 12 bases separated the two germline ends. The CDR3 spans 12 residues. Germline CDR1 and CDR2: SGHRS and YFSETQ.

At least ten counts were recorded for this clonotype. The chain is built from TRBV14 and TRBJ1-2; a possible D gene is TRBD1 (5 bases). Germline V gene sequence: CDR1 SGHDN, CDR2 FVKESK. Deletions cut 4 bases from V and 7 bases from J, with 19 bases between. The CDR3 is made up of 15 amino acids. The CDR3 here is CASSRQVSWQGGYTF. The CDR3 DNA reads as TGTGCCAGCAGCCGACAAGTCTCCTGGCAGGGTGGCTACACCTTC.

This clonotype was counted ten times or more. This chain uses TRBV28 with TRBJ2-2; D is possibly TRBD2 (6 bases). This CDR3 has 14 amino acids. Trimming cost V 3 bases and J 8 bases, with 13 bases left between them. CDR1 MDHEN and CDR2 SYDVKM come from the germline V gene. The CDR3: CASSFSFGGGELFF. The CDR3 bases are TGTGCCAGCAGTTTTTCCTTCGGAGGGGGGGAGCTGTTTTTT.

Notes on this clonotype: One end of the junction fails to match germline, which may point to a read error. This chain joins TRBV28 and TRBJ1-3; weak D call: TRBD1 (6 bases). Germline V CDR1 and CDR2: MDHEN, SYDVKM. This CDR3 comprises 15 residues. The CDR3 loop reads CASSFYTPRGDTMYF. The CDR3 DNA reads as TGTGCCAGCAGTTTTTATACCCCCCGGGGGGACACCATGTATTTT.

V is TRBV20-1 and J is TRBJ1-5; a weak D match, TRBD1 (6 bases). The CDR3 loop spans 13 amino acids. V lost 5 bases and J lost 2, with 10 bases in between. Germline CDR1 reads DFQATT; CDR2 reads SNEGSKA (reference sequence). CDR3 sequence (DNA): TGCAGTGCTTTTAACAGGGGCAATCAGCCCCAGCATTTT. Protein: CSAFNRGNQPQHF.

This clonotype was recorded at least ten times. The V and J genes are TRBV12-3 or TRBV12-4 and TRBJ2-7; 7 bases fit TRBD1. The CDR3 is 15 amino acids. With V trimmed by 5 bases and J by 3 bases, 10 bases remained unmatched. CDR3 residues: CASSIISGTVYEQYF. DNA for the CDR3: TGTGCCAGCAGTATCATCTCCGGGACAGTCTACGAGCAGTACTTC.

The chain joins TRBV12-3 or TRBV12-4 to TRBJ2-3; D is perhaps TRBD2 (6 bases). The CDR3 totals 15 residues. V was cut by 5 bases and J by 2 bases, with 14 bases left in between. CDR3 sequence reads: CASSPLGTSTDTQYF. As DNA, the CDR3 is TGTGCCAGCAGTCCATTAGGGACTTCCACAGATACGCAGTATTTT.

This clonotype came up once. This chain uses TRBV11-2 with TRBJ2-2, with 15 bases matching TRBD2. J was trimmed by 6 bases and V by 5 bases; bases with no gene match: 10. The germline gives CDR1 SGHAT, CDR2 FQNNGV. The CDR3 has 18 amino acids. CDR3 coding DNA: TGTGCCAGCAGCCGCCCCGGACTAGCGGGAGGGCCTCCCGGGGAGCTGTTTTTT. Its protein product is CASSRPGLAGGPPGELFF.

The sample holds many counts of this clonotype. The rearrangement uses TRBV28 and TRBJ2-7, with no clear D. CDR1 MDHEN and CDR2 SYDVKM come from the germline V gene. CDR3 length: 13 residues. V was shortened by 2 bases and J by 7 bases, with 12 bases between the two germline ends. The CDR3 loop reads CASSLDTPREQYF. The DNA of the CDR3 is TGTGCCAGCAGTTTAGATACCCCACGGGAGCAGTACTTC. Combining the CDR3 with reference TRBV28 and TRBJ2-7 gives the whole variable domain DVKVTQSSRYLVKRTGEKVFLECVQDMDHENMFWYRQDPGLGLRLIYFSYDVKMKEKGDIPEGYSVSREKKERFSLILESASTNQTSMYLCASSLDTPREQYFGPGTRLTVT.

This clonotype was counted at least ten times. CDR3 DNA: TGTGCCAGCACCGGGACCGCTCTCCAAGAGACCCAGTACTTC. Protein: CASTGTALQETQYF. This sequence joins TRBV2 and TRBJ2-5; D tentatively reads TRBD1 or TRBD2 (5 bases each). Germline assignment: CDR1 SNHLY and CDR2 FYNNEI. This CDR3 region has 14 residues. The V and J ends lost 7 bases and 1 base respectively, with 13 bases between them.

This clonotype was observed a few times. The chain is built from TRBV5-5 and TRBJ2-4; 11 bases line up with TRBD2. V shed 4 bases and J 1 base; nucleotides not matched to a gene: 4. CDR1 and CDR2 (germline): SGHKS, YYEKEE (reference sequence). This CDR3 has 16 residues. Written as DNA, the CDR3 is TGTGCCAGCAGCATCTCTAGCGGGAGGGCCAAAAACATTCAGTACTTC. Translated: CASSISSGRAKNIQYF.

This clonotype appeared many times. The V and J genes are TRBV28 and TRBJ2-7, with 7 bases aligning to TRBD2. This CDR3 has 15 residues. The J segment lost 6 bases and the V segment lost 5 bases, leaving 13 bases of the junction unmatched. CDR1 is MDHEN, CDR2 SYDVKM, per germline. CDR3 DNA sequence: TGTGCCAGCAGTATATCCTCTAGCGGACTCCGCGAGCAGTACTTC. Amino acids: CASSISSSGLREQYF. Using reference TRBV28 and TRBJ2-7 for the parts outside the CDR3, the full variable domain is DVKVTQSSRYLVKRTGEKVFLECVQDMDHENMFWYRQDPGLGLRLIYFSYDVKMKEKGDIPEGYSVSREKKERFSLILESASTNQTSMYLCASSISSSGLREQYFGPGTRLTVT.